The subject of this entry is one T cell receptor beta chain. The CDR3 consists of 12 residues. Germline V lookup: CDR1 MNHNS, CDR2 SASEGT. Between the trimmed V and J ends, which lost 8 bases and 2 bases, there was a span of 10 bases. This sample stems from a study of T cell changes during pregnancy in multiple sclerosis. Sequencing used immunoSEQ multiplex PCR; TCRdb keeps in-frame clones, though not all of them. The data hold about 93,000 clones, with under 95% observed a single time. The receptor was derived from a female donor with multiple sclerosis, enrolled in a pregnancy study. The sample was peripheral blood, taken before pregnancy. The chain couples TRBV6-1 to TRBJ2-7; D is perhaps TRBD1 (5 bases). DNA for the CDR3: TGTGCCAGCTCTAGGGGCCCCTACGAGCAGTACTTC. This sequence encodes CASSRGPYEQYF.